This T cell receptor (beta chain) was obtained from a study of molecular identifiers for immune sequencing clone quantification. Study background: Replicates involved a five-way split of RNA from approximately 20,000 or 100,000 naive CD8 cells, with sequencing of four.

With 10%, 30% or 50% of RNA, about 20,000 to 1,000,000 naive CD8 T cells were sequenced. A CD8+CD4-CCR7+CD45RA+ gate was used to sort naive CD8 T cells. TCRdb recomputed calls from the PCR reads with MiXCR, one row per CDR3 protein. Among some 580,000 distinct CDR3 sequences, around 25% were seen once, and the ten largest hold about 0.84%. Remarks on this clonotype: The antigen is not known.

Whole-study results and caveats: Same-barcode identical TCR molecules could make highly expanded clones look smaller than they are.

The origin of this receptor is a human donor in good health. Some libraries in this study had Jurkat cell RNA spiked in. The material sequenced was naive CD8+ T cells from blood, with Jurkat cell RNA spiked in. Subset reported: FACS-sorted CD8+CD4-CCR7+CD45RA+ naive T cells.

CDR3 amino acids: CASSSTRPLTFSSYEQYF. CDR3 sequence (DNA): TGTGCCAGCAGTTCCACTCGGCCCCTGACCTTCTCCTCCTACGAGCAGTACTTC. This rearrangement joins TRBV6-2 or TRBV6-3 to TRBJ2-7; D remains unclear. V lost 4 bases and J lost 0, with 22 bases in between. This CDR3 has 18 amino acids. The germline gives CDR1 MNHEY, CDR2 SVGEGT.